This TCR beta chain was profiled in a study of identical twins. Study outcomes and limitations: Interpretation of the results relied on cross-sectional statistical analysis and not on following the same donors. It was out-of-frame TCR alpha sharing in monozygotic twins that models underestimated. It was possible that invariant MAIT and iNKT cells partly confounded the zero-insertion analyses.

Germline lookup yields CDR1 SEHNR and CDR2 FQNEAQ (reference sequence). Trimming pared 2 bases from V and 5 bases from J, leaving 13 bases between. The CDR3 length is 15 residues. Comment on this clonotype: What it recognizes is unknown.

TCRdb re-called the 5' RACE reads through MiXCR, storing one row per CDR3 protein. The data show some 300,000 distinct CDR3 sequences, roughly an eighth seen once. The sample was also reused in another study, on yellow fever vaccine responses in identical twins.

Sequencing was performed on CD8+ T cells sorted from blood. The clonotype comes from a woman aged 18-29 years in good health. V usage is TRBV7-9 and J usage is TRBJ2-1; D gene ambiguous. CDR3 nucleotide sequence: TGTGCCAGCAGCTTACAAGTACTTAATCACAATGAGCAGTTCTTC. Its protein product is CASSLQVLNHNEQFF.